A single sample gave rise to the 8 T cell receptor beta chains below, sequenced in a study of blood T cells in healthy people across ages. Sample-barcoded 5' priming and a J-beta primer mix drove a second PCR of about 6 to 12 cycles. MiXCR, run by TCRdb on the 5' RACE reads, gives a single entry per CDR3 protein. The sample yields 1.8 million or so distinct CDR3 sequences, roughly 43% seen once. Sequencing was carried out using blood. All receptors come from a human donor in good health.

This chain uses TRBV29-1 with TRBJ1-5; TRBD1 matches at 11 bases. The CDR3 is 14 residues long. J was trimmed by 6 bases and V by 6 bases; bases with no gene match: 7. The germline CDR1 and CDR2 sequences are SQVTM and ANQGSEA. The CDR3 spells CSVAGQGEGQPQHF. CDR3 DNA: TGCAGCGTAGCGGGACAGGGGGAGGGTCAGCCCCAGCATTTT.

The chain uses TRBV28 and TRBJ2-5; D gene ambiguous. Germline V CDR1 and CDR2: MDHEN, SYDVKM. V was clipped by 4 bases and J by 11 bases, with 20 bases between them. The CDR3 is made up of 14 amino acids. This chain's CDR3 is CASSWPSLAYEQYF. The CDR3 coding sequence is TGTGCCAGCAGTTGGCCTAGTCTCGCCTATGAGCAGTACTTC.

This clonotype was counted a few times. The J gene is TRBJ1-1, the V gene TRBV7-2; D remains unclear. The length of the CDR3 is 13 residues. V lost 5 bases to trimming and J lost 1 base, with 8 bases between them. Germline V gives CDR1 SGHTA, CDR2 FQGNSA. The CDR3 region has the DNA TGTGCCAGCAGCCGTCAGGCGAACACTGAAGCTTTCTTT. Protein product: CASSRQANTEAFF.

This clonotype came up a few times. V is TRBV6-2 or TRBV6-3 and J is TRBJ2-5; D not certain. Germline values: CDR1 MNHEY, CDR2 SVGEGT. CDR3 length: 12 residues. V lost 0 bases and J 11 bases, leaving 10 bases between the germline ends. CDR3 nucleotides: TGTGCCAGCAGTTACTCTCGGCACCTGCAGTACTTC. This encodes CASSYSRHLQYF.

This chain connects TRBV11-2 to TRBJ1-4, with a possible D match to TRBD1 (5 bases). V gave up 4 bases and J gave up 2 bases, with 14 bases separating them. Germline CDR1 SGHAT, CDR2 FQNNGV. The CDR3 has 16 residues. CDR3 bases: TGTGCCAGCAGCTCTCCGGCGGGGGGTACTAATGAAAAACTGTTTTTT. It translates to CASSSPAGGTNEKLFF.

The chain couples TRBV7-9 to TRBJ1-1; the match to TRBD1 covers 9 bases. CDR1 and CDR2 from the germline V gene are SEHNR and FQNEAQ (reference sequence). The length of the CDR3 is 14 residues. After removal of 5 bases from V and 5 bases from J, the junction contained 6 bases not matched to a gene. In nucleotides, the CDR3 is TGTGCCAGCAGCCCAGGGACAGGGAAAACTGAAGCTTTCTTT. This codes for CASSPGTGKTEAFF.

This clonotype has a handful of counts. The V call is TRBV12-3 or TRBV12-4, the J call TRBJ2-7; D remains unclear. This CDR3 has 12 amino acids. The V gene lost 5 bases and the J gene lost 8 bases, with 13 bases spanning the gap. Written as DNA, the CDR3 is TGTGCCAGCAGTCTACTGGACGTAAAGCAGTACTTC. Encoded protein: CASSLLDVKQYF.

The V gene is TRBV4-1, the J gene TRBJ2-7; TRBD1 matches at 11 bases. The ends lost 2 bases at V and 9 bases at J; junction bases unmatched: 15. Per germline, CDR1 MGHRA and CDR2 YSYEKL. CDR3 length: 17 amino acids. This CDR3 reads CASSQPPRDRGGSRQYF. The CDR3 DNA reads as TGCGCCAGCAGCCAACCCCCCCGGGACAGGGGGGGGAGTAGGCAGTACTTC.